This TCR beta chain derives from a study of post-analysis software for immune sequencing data. Study details: Clinical courses comprised relapsing-remitting, secondary progressive and progressive-relapsing multiple sclerosis.

The TCR beta cDNA libraries carried unique molecular identifiers. TCRdb reprocessed the PCR reads with MiXCR, giving one entry per CDR3 protein. The sample yields 450,000 to 650,000 distinct CDR3 sequences, 40% to 50% seen once. Comments on this clonotype: Its antigen is not identified.

General study points: Patients with multiple sclerosis recorded significantly lower normalized Chao1 diversity than controls, the study found. Those samples that were prepared in the same batch co-clustered strongly by F measure. Compared with controls, patients had more of roughly 5 TRBV segments, including TRBV5-6, TRBV5-1 and TRBV20-1.

The CDR3 sequence is 14 residues long. V gave up 6 bases and J gave up 0 bases, with 15 bases separating them. Germline V CDR1 and CDR2: DFQATT, SNEGSKA (reference sequence). Specimen: blood. This sequence joins TRBV20-1 and TRBJ2-7; D unresolved. This sequence originates from a girl aged 10-17 years with multiple sclerosis. CDR3 residues: CSAFSTESSYEQYF. As DNA, the CDR3 is TGCAGTGCATTTTCGACGGAAAGCTCCTACGAGCAGTACTTC.